A single sample gave rise to the 9 T cell receptor beta chains below, sequenced in a study of cytomegalovirus exposure and HLA in healthy donors. PCR involved 60 Vbeta and 13 Jbeta primers. TCRdb's copy holds only in-frame clones and misses some; the assay was immunoSEQ multiplex PCR. The repertoire holds around 99,000 clones, with around 82% as singletons. Sequencing was carried out using PBMCs. The receptors stem from a man between 35 and 55 years old in good health and CMV-seronegative.

Comment on this clone: The sample has other DNA sequences that encode this CDR3 too. For the CDR3, the DNA is TGTGCCTGGGGGGACACTTCCTACGAGCAGTACTTC. Translated, it gives CAWGDTSYEQYF. V gene TRBV30 combines with J gene TRBJ2-7, with D possibly TRBD1 on 6 matching bases. V was clipped by 5 bases and J by 1 base, with 9 bases between them. The CDR3 loop spans 12 amino acids. Per germline, CDR1 GTSNPN and CDR2 SVGIG (reference sequence).

A few counts support this clone. V is TRBV2 and J is TRBJ1-6; tentatively, D is TRBD1 (5 bases). Germline V CDR1 and CDR2: SNHLY, FYNNEI. Trimming removed 6 bases at V and 10 bases at J, with 25 bases between. This CDR3 contains 17 residues. The DNA for the CDR3 is TGTGCCAGCAGCCAGACGCGGGGTCAGGGCCTCAGGTCACCCCTCCACTTT. Amino acids: CASSQTRGQGLRSPLHF.

The V gene is TRBV6-8, the J gene TRBJ2-2; 14 bases align to TRBD2. CDR1 is MNHGY and CDR2 is SAAAGT in the germline V gene. The length of the CDR3 is 20 residues. The V segment lost 5 bases and the J segment 4 bases; nucleotides outside the gene matches: 15. CDR3 protein: CASSGTSGRSVRASTGELFF. CDR3 DNA sequence: TGTGCCAGCAGTGGGACTAGCGGGAGATCGGTGAGGGCGAGCACCGGGGAGCTGTTTTTT.

J is TRBJ2-2 and V is TRBV27; the D gene is possibly TRBD1 (5 bases). Germline-derived CDR1 and CDR2 are MNHEY and SMNVEV (reference sequence). Trimming took 3 bases from V and 3 from J, leaving 11 bases between them. This CDR3 is 15 amino acids long. The CDR3 DNA reads as TGTGCCAGCAGTTTGAAACAGGTTCACACCGGGGAGCTGTTTTTT. Protein sequence: CASSLKQVHTGELFF.

The chain employs TRBV9 and TRBJ2-1; 7 bases line up with TRBD2. V shed 2 bases, J shed 0 bases, and the junction held 2 bases outside the gene matches. CDR1 is SGDLS, CDR2 YYNGEE, per germline. The CDR3 runs 15 residues. As DNA, the CDR3 is TGTGCCAGCAGCGTCCGGGACTACTCCTACAATGAGCAGTTCTTC. Translating it yields CASSVRDYSYNEQFF.

CDR3 sequence (DNA): TGTGCCAGCAGCCCACTTTGGACAGGGGGGGCCGGGGAGCTGTTTTTT. This encodes CASSPLWTGGAGELFF. This chain links TRBV2 with TRBJ2-2, with 10 bases that match TRBD1. This CDR3 contains 16 residues. V was clipped by 6 bases and J by 6 bases; unmatched bases: 10. The germline CDR1 and CDR2 sequences are SNHLY and FYNNEI. Full variable domain (remainder filled in from reference TRBV2 and TRBJ2-2): EPEVTQTPSHQVTQMGQEVILRCVPISNHLYFYWYRQILGQKVEFLVSFYNNEISEKSEIFDDQFSVERPDGSNFTLKIRSTKLEDSAMYFCASSPLWTGGAGELFFGEGSRLTVL.

This clone was counted between two and nine times. This chain links TRBV28 with TRBJ2-7; D ambiguous. The CDR3 consists of 16 residues. V was clipped by 6 bases and J by 2 bases, with 20 bases between them. Germline CDR1 and CDR2: MDHEN and SYDVKM. The CDR3 DNA sequence: TGTGCCAGCAGCACGGCGGTACCGGGTCTTACCTACGAGCAGTACTTC. It translates to CASSTAVPGLTYEQYF.

The chain uses TRBV27 and TRBJ2-2; D not resolved. The V gene's germline CDR1 is MNHEY and CDR2 SMNVEV (reference sequence). CDR3 size: 15 residues. The germline V and J ends were trimmed by 6 bases and 1 base, with 12 bases remaining between them. Written as DNA, the CDR3 is TGTGCCAGCAGCCTTAGCCGGTTGAACACCGGGGAGCTGTTTTTT. This translates into CASSLSRLNTGELFF.

The V gene is TRBV19, the J gene TRBJ2-7, with D possibly being TRBD2 (6 bases). There are 15 residues in the CDR3. The ends were cut back, 5 bases at V and 6 bases at J, with 20 bases in the middle. The germline gives CDR1 LNHDA, CDR2 SQIVND (reference sequence). CDR3 sequence (DNA): TGTGCCAGTAGTCACGGGACTCGTCTCGTCTGCGAGCAGTACTTC. This encodes CASSHGTRLVCEQYF.